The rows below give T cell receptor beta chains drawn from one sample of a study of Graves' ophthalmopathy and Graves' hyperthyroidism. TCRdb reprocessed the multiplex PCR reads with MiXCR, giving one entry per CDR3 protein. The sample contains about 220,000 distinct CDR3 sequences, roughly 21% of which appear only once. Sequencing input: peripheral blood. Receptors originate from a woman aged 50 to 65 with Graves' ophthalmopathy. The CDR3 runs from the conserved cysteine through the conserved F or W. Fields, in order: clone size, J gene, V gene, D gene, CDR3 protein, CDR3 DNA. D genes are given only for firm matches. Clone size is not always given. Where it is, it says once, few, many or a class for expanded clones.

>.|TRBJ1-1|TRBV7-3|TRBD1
CASSQRHQGATEASF
TGTGCCAGCAGCCAACGTCACCAGGGGGCCACTGAAGCTTCCTTT
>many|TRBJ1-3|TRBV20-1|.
CSARDPGTAGNTIYF
TGCAGTGCTAGAGATCCCGGGACGGCTGGAAACACCATATATTTT
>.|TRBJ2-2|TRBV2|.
CASSVPGSTGELFF
TGTGCCAGCAGTGTTCCAGGTTCCACCGGGGAGCTGTTTTTT
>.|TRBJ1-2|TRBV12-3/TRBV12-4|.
CASSIHGGPNYGYTF
TGTGCCAGCAGCATCCATGGGGGGCCTAACTATGGCTACACCTTC
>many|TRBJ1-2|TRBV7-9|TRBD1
CASSLVGQEKGDF
TGTGCCAGCAGCTTAGTTGGACAGGAGAAAGGGGACTTC
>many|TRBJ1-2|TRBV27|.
CAALGTRGYTF
TGTGCCGCATTGGGCACCAGGGGCTACACCTTC
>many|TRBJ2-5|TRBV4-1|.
CASSQPMGSKTQYF
TGCGCCAGCAGCCAACCGATGGGCTCCAAGACCCAGTACTTC
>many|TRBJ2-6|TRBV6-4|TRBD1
CASKRTGGAFNSGANVLTF
TGTGCCAGCAAACGAACAGGGGGCGCTTTTAACTCTGGGGCCAACGTCCTGACTTTC
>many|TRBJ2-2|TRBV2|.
CASSDDVGGRSIGELFF
TGTGCCAGCAGTGATGACGTTGGGGGGAGGTCGATCGGGGAGCTGTTTTTT
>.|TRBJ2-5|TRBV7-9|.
CASCRGQETQYF
TGTGCCAGTTGTCGGGGGCAAGAGACCCAGTACTTC